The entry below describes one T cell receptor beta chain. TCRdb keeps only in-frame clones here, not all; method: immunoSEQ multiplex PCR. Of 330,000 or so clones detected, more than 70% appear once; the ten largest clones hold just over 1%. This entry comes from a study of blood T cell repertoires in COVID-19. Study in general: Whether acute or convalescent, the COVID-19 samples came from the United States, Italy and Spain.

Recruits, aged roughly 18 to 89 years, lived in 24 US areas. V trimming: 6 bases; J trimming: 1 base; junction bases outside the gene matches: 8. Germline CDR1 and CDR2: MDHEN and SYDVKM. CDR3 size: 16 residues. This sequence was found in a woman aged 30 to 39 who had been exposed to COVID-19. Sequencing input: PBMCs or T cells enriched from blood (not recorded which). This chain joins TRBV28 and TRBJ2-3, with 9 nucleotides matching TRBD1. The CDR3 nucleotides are TGTGCCAGCAGAGAGGGGACAGGGTACGGCACAGATACGCAGTATTTT. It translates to CASREGTGYGTDTQYF.